The sequence of this TCR beta chain was determined in a study of blood T cell repertoires in COVID-19. V shed 4 bases and J 0 bases; nucleotides not matched to a gene: 3. This CDR3 is built from 16 residues. From germline, CDR1 is KGHDR and CDR2 SFDVKD. Generated by immunoSEQ multiplex PCR, the TCRdb table keeps only in-frame clones and is missing some. The data show under 200,000 clones, 80% seen once. The sample consisted of PBMCs or T cells enriched from blood (not recorded which). The receptor was derived from an older woman who had recovered from COVID-19. The chain recombines TRBV24-1 with TRBJ2-3; TRBD1 aligns across 10 bases. The CDR3 DNA follows: TGTGCCACCAGTGAACGGGGACAGGGGAGCACAGATACGCAGTATTTT. Translating it yields CATSERGQGSTDTQYF.